This note documents a single TCR beta chain sequence. As yet, its antigen is unknown. Measured with immunoSEQ multiplex PCR; TCRdb has only the in-frame clones, and not every one. Of a few hundred thousand clones listed, around 90% are singletons. Per germline, CDR1 SGHAT and CDR2 FQNNGV. The V gene end was trimmed by 3 bases and the J gene end by 6 bases; junction bases not matched to a gene: 7. CDR3 length: 14 residues. The sample originates from a study of cytomegalovirus exposure and HLA in healthy donors. Study information: The 550 to 800 first-cohort repertoires and the 120 or so validation repertoires shared the same platform, a later analysis reported. Notes on the study in general: The majority of TCR sequences were rare, yet some public TCRs appeared in many donors. Specificity for CMV antigens was confirmed in vitro for a few of the CMV-associated chains. TCR beta chains numbering under 200 were designated cytomegalovirus-associated.

Sample: PBMCs. The chain combines TRBV11-2 with TRBJ2-7, with 8 nucleotides matching TRBD1. The sequence was collected from a man in his thirties or forties in good health and CMV-seronegative. The CDR3 sequence is CASSFDDRGREQYF. The DNA of the CDR3 is TGTGCCAGCAGCTTCGATGACAGGGGTCGCGAGCAGTACTTC. Combining the CDR3 with reference TRBV11-2 and TRBJ2-7 gives the whole variable domain EAGVAQSPRYKIIEKRQSVAFWCNPISGHATLYWYQQILGQGPKLLIQFQNNGVVDDSQLPKDRFSAERLKGVDSTLKIQPAKLEDSAVYLCASSFDDRGREQYFGPGTRLTVT.